This TCR beta chain was sequenced for a study of vaccination effects on CD4 cells after COVID-19. In the study overall: Two-dose BNT162b2 or mRNA-1273 vaccination was given to participants. Study conclusions and caveats: Both infection-induced and vaccine-induced clones contracted markedly at late post-vaccination timepoints.

V gave up 0 bases and J gave up 5 bases, with 20 bases separating them. The germline V gene encodes CDR1 LGHNA and CDR2 YSLEER. The CDR3 spans 17 residues. As to this clone: Its antigen is undetermined.

This table comes from immunoSEQ multiplex PCR, and its TCRdb copy is limited to in-frame clones, with some not included. This table has 20,000 to 25,000 clones, approximately 77% appearing once. Antigen-specific CD4+ T cell clonotypes were called by their expansion after viral peptide-pool culture in ViraFEST. The authors isolated CD4+ T cells after less than eleven days of culture. Prior SARS-CoV-2 infection was absent in the vaccine recipients, as shown by negative nucleocapsid antibodies. Culturing of about 2 million PBMC per well took place with about 10 IU/ml IL-2 and around 10 ug/ml peptides. Researchers swapped half the medium for IL-2 medium on both days 3 and 7.

Sequences were derived from CD4+ T cells from PBMCs cultured with HCoV-NL63 spike peptides, sampled before COVID-19 vaccination. The origin of this receptor is a human donor who received a COVID-19 vaccine. J is TRBJ2-7 and V is TRBV4-3; no clear D. The CDR3 nucleotides read TGCGCCAGCAGCCAAGAAACGGTTGTGAGGCTCGAGGACGAGCAGTACTTC. Amino acid sequence: CASSQETVVRLEDEQYF.